This note documents a single T cell receptor (beta chain) sequence. It may be a read error: a sequence one base away is much more abundant. This specimen belongs to a study of OX40 agonist ivuxolimab in advanced cancers. Trimming took off 5 bases at V and 1 base at J, with 8 bases between the two ends. The CDR3 length is 13 residues. Per germline, CDR1 SGHNT and CDR2 YENEEA. Only in-frame clones appear in the TCRdb table, and some are missing; sequencing was by immunoSEQ multiplex PCR. The table includes about 77,000 clones, around 85% detected once. V gene TRBV11-3 combines with J gene TRBJ1-1; a weak D match, TRBD1 (5 bases). The material was CD4+ or CD8+ T cells sorted from blood, obtained in a trial of the OX40 agonist ivuxolimab. This clonotype was obtained from an adult with an advanced solid tumor such as melanoma, head and neck, liver or kidney cancer. CDR3 sequence (DNA): TGTGCCAGCAGCATTACAGGGAACACTGAAGCTTTCTTT. Translating gives CASSITGNTEAFF.